This TCR beta chain was recovered during a study of T cell responses to AZD1222 COVID-19 vaccine. Whole-study findings and limits: Donors were chiefly white British, with a greater number of females, and clonal diversity was perhaps underestimated. Researchers took repertoire samples only after the peak T cell response had come.

Losses at the gene ends were 5 bases for V and 6 bases for J; bases not matched to a gene: 16. Germline V gene lookup returns CDR1 SGHTA and CDR2 FQGNSA. CDR3 length equals 17 residues. Note on this clone: What it binds is not known.

TCRdb keeps only in-frame clones here, not all; method: immunoSEQ multiplex PCR. The sample records roughly 140,000 clones, around 89% being singletons. The source is an adult in good health. The J gene is TRBJ1-2, the V gene TRBV7-2; the match to TRBD1 covers 9 bases. The source material was peripheral blood, sampled on day 0 of AZD1222 vaccination. The CDR3 reads CASSLRQGQGQTDGYTF. DNA for the CDR3: TGTGCCAGCAGCCTCCGACAGGGACAGGGCCAAACTGATGGCTACACCTTC.